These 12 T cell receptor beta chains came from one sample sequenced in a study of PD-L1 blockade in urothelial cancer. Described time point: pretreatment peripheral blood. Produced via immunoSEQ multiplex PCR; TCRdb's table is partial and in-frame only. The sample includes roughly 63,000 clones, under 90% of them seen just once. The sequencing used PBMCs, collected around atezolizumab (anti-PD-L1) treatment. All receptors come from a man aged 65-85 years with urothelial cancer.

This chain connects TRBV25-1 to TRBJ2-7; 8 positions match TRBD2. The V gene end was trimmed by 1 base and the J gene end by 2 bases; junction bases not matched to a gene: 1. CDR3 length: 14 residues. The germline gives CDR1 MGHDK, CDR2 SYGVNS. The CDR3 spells CASSESGGAYEQYF. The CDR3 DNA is TGTGCCAGCAGTGAATCGGGGGGGGCCTACGAGCAGTACTTC.

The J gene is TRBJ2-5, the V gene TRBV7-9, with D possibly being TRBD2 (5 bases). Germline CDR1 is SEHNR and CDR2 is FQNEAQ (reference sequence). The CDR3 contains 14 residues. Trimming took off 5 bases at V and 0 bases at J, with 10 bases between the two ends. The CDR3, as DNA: TGTGCCAGCAGCCTAGAGCGGAACCAAGAGACCCAGTACTTC. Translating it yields CASSLERNQETQYF.

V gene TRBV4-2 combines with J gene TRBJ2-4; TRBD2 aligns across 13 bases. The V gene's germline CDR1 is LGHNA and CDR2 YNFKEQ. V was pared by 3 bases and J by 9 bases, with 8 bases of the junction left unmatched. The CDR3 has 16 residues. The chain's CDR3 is CASSHTSGREGAIQYF. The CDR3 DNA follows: TGTGCCAGCAGCCATACTAGCGGGAGGGAGGGCGCCATTCAGTACTTC.

Here the CDR3 DNA reads TGCGCCAGCAGCCATTGGACAGGTACTATCTCTGGGGCCAACGTCCTGACTTTC. Amino acid sequence: CASSHWTGTISGANVLTF. This chain links TRBV4-1 with TRBJ2-6, with 7 nucleotides matching TRBD1. The junction had 8 bases not matched to a gene; V was cut back by 3 bases and J by 0 bases. CDR1 is MGHRA and CDR2 is YSYEKL in the germline V gene. CDR3 length equals 18 residues.

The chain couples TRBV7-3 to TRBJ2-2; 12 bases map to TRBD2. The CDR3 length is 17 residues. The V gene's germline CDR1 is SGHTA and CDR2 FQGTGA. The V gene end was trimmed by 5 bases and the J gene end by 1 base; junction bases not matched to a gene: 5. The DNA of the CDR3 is TGTGCCAGCAGCGACCGGGGACTAGCGGGGAACACCGGGGAGCTGTTTTTT. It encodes CASSDRGLAGNTGELFF.

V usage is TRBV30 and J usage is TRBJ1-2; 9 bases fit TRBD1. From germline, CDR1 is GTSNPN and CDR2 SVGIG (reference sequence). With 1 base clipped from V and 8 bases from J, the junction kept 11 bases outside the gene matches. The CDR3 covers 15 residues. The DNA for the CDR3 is TGTGCCTGGAGTGACCTCCGACAGGGGGGGAACGGCTACACCTTC. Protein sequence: CAWSDLRQGGNGYTF.

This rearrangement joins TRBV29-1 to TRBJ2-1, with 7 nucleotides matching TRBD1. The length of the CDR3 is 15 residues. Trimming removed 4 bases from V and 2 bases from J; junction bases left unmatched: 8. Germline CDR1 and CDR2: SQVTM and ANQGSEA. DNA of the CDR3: TGCAGCGTTGTTGCAGGGGGACGTCCCTACAATGAGCAGTTCTTC. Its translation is CSVVAGGRPYNEQFF.

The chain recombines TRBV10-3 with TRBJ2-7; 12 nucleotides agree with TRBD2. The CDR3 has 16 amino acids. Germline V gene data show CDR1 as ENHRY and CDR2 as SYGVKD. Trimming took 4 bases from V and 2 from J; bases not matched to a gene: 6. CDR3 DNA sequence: TGTGCCATCAGTGGACTAGCGGGAGTAGGGCCCTACGAGCAGTACTTC. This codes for CAISGLAGVGPYEQYF.

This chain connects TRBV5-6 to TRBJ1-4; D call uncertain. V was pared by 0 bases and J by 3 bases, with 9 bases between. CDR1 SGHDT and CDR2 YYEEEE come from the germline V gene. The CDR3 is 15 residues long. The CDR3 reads CASSLVWASNEKLFF. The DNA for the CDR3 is TGTGCCAGCAGCTTGGTTTGGGCGTCTAATGAAAAACTGTTTTTT. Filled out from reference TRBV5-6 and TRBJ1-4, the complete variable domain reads DAGVTQSPTHLIKTRGQQVTLRCSPKSGHDTVSWYQQALGQGPQFIFQYYEEEERQRGNFPDRFSGHQFPNYSSELNVNALLLGDSALYLCASSLVWASNEKLFFGSGTQLSVL.

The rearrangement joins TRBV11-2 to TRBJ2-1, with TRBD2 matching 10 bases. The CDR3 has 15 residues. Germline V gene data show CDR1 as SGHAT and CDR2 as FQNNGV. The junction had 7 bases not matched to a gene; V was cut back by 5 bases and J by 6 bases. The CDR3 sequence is CASSTGTSETNEQFF. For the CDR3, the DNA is TGTGCCAGCAGCACCGGGACTAGCGAAACCAATGAGCAGTTCTTC.

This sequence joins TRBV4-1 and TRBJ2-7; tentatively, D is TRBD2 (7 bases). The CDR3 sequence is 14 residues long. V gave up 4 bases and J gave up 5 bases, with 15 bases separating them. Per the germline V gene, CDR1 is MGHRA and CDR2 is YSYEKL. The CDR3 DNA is TGCGCCAGCAGCCCCGCCCGGGGGGCCCACGAGCAGTACTTC. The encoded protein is CASSPARGAHEQYF.

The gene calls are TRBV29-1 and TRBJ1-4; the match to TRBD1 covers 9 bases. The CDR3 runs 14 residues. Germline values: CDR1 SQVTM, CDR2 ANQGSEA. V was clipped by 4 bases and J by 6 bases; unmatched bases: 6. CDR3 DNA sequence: TGCAGCGTTGGGGACGGGGACAGGGATGAAAAACTGTTTTTT. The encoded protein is CSVGDGDRDEKLFF.